These T cell receptor beta chains were read from a single sample in a study of blood T cell repertoires in COVID-19. Method: immunoSEQ multiplex PCR; TCRdb's copy keeps in-frame clones and lacks some. Among approximately 200,000 clones listed, about four fifths were seen once. Input material: peripheral blood. The receptor set was obtained from a woman older than 75 with acute or convalescent COVID-19. Both conserved end residues are part of each CDR3. Fields, in order: V gene, J gene, clone size, D gene, CDR3 DNA, CDR3 protein. D genes are given only for firm matches. Only part of the rows carry a size: once, few, many, or a class if the clone is expanded.

TRBV19	TRBJ2-1	.	TRBD2	TGTGCCAGTAACGCGGGGGGCTACAATGAGCAGTTCTTC	CASNAGGYNEQFF
TRBV19	TRBJ1-5	once	.	TGTGCCAGTAGTATTCTCGGTAGCAATCAGCCCCAGCATTTT	CASSILGSNQPQHF
TRBV6-2/TRBV6-3	TRBJ2-1	.	TRBD1	TGTGCCAGCAGCCGGACAGGGGGCTACTACAATGAGCAGTTCTTC	CASSRTGGYYNEQFF
TRBV5-1	TRBJ1-1	.	TRBD1	TGCGCCAGCAGCCGGGGACAGATGAACACTGAAGCTTTCTTT	CASSRGQMNTEAFF
TRBV5-1	TRBJ2-2	.	TRBD1	TGCGCCAGCAGCTTAGGGGATAGGACAGGGGCTAACACCGGGGAGCTGTTTTTT	CASSLGDRTGANTGELFF
TRBV5-4	TRBJ1-1	.	.	TGTGCCAGCAGCTTGGTCGGGACAACGAACACTGAAGCTTTCTTT	CASSLVGTTNTEAFF
TRBV2	TRBJ1-2	.	.	TGTGCCAGCAGCGCAGACATACAGGGTTGGGGCAATGGCTACACCTTC	CASSADIQGWGNGYTF
TRBV15	TRBJ1-5	.	.	TGTGCCACCAGCAGCGAATTACAGGGAAGGAATCAGCCCCAGCATTTT	CATSSELQGRNQPQHF
TRBV30	TRBJ2-3	once	.	TGTGCCTGGAGTGGGGGGGGCGCCGGCACAGATACGCAGTATTTT	CAWSGGGAGTDTQYF
TRBV5-4	TRBJ2-3	.	TRBD2	TGTGCCAGCAGCTCCCCCATGGCGGGAGCCCCAAGTAGCACAGATACGCAGTATTTT	CASSSPMAGAPSSTDTQYF
TRBV19	TRBJ2-2	.	.	TGTGCCAGTAGTTACAGGGCGGACACCGGGGAGCTGTTTTTT	CASSYRADTGELFF
TRBV5-1	TRBJ2-7	.	TRBD1	TGCGCCAGCGGGGGACAGGGGGTCTCCTACGAGCAGTACTTC	CASGGQGVSYEQYF
TRBV27	TRBJ2-5	.	TRBD2	TGTGCCAGCCGGGGACTAGCTCGGGAGACCCAGTACTTC	CASRGLARETQYF
TRBV9	TRBJ1-3	.	.	TGTGCCAGCAGCCTCATAGGGGGTGACTCTGGAAACACCATATATTTT	CASSLIGGDSGNTIYF
TRBV19	TRBJ1-5	.	.	TGTGCCAGTAGTCCCAGCTCCTTGAGGATGAGCAATCAGCCCCAGCATTTT	CASSPSSLRMSNQPQHF
TRBV9	TRBJ2-1	.	TRBD2	TGTGCCAGCAGCGTGGGACTAGCGGGACGGGCCTCCTACAATGAGCAGTTCTTC	CASSVGLAGRASYNEQFF
TRBV6-6	TRBJ1-1	.	.	TGTGCCAGCAACATACCCCGTCAGGCCACTGAAGCTTTCTTT	CASNIPRQATEAFF
TRBV5-1	TRBJ2-7	.	TRBD1	TGCGCCAGCTCCCTGGACAGGCCACTATACGAGCAGTACTTC	CASSLDRPLYEQYF
TRBV20-1	TRBJ2-3	.	.	TGCAGTGCCACGCAAACTGATACGCAGTATTTT	CSATQTDTQYF
TRBV6-6	TRBJ2-3	.	TRBD2	TGTGCCAGCAGGCGACTAGCGGGAGGGATACGCACAGATACGCAGTATTTT	CASRRLAGGIRTDTQYF
TRBV11-3	TRBJ2-2	few	TRBD2	TGTGCCAGCAGCTTAGGACTAGCGGCGAACACCGGGGAGCTGTTTTTT	CASSLGLAANTGELFF
TRBV18	TRBJ2-1	.	.	TGTGCCAGCTCACCACCCGGGCTAGCGCCTTACAATGAGCAGTTCTTC	CASSPPGLAPYNEQFF
TRBV6-1	TRBJ1-1	.	.	TGTGCCAGCAGTGAAGCCAGGAGGACTGAAGCTTTCTTT	CASSEARRTEAFF
TRBV5-1	TRBJ1-3	.	.	TGCGCCAGCAGCTTCGCGATGCCGGGAACCTCTGGAAACACCATATATTTT	CASSFAMPGTSGNTIYF
TRBV10-3	TRBJ2-7	.	.	TGTGCCATCAGTCCTATCATTCCCGGGGAGCAGTACTTC	CAISPIIPGEQYF
TRBV19	TRBJ1-2	.	TRBD1	TGTGCCAGTAGCAAACCGGGACAGGGGCCAATCTATGGCTACACCTTC	CASSKPGQGPIYGYTF
TRBV7-9	TRBJ1-3	.	.	TGTGCCAGCAGCCCCCAGGTCCCCTCTGGAAACACCATATATTTT	CASSPQVPSGNTIYF
TRBV6-4	TRBJ1-4	.	.	TGTGCCAGCAGTGACGAAGCGTCGGGGGAAAAACTGTTTTTT	CASSDEASGEKLFF
TRBV12-3/TRBV12-4	TRBJ2-3	.	.	TGTGCCAGCAGTTTCGGCACAGATACGCAGTATTTT	CASSFGTDTQYF
TRBV27	TRBJ2-7	.	TRBD1	TGTGCCAGCAGTTTAAGTTCGGGACAGGGCTACGAGCAGTACTTC	CASSLSSGQGYEQYF
TRBV10-3	TRBJ2-2	.	TRBD2	TGTGCCATCAATAGCGGGAAGGGCACCGGGGAGCTGTTTTTT	CAINSGKGTGELFF
TRBV28	TRBJ2-7	.	TRBD1	TGTGCCAGCAGCCGGACAGGTCAGGTCGAGCAGTACTTC	CASSRTGQVEQYF
TRBV5-1	TRBJ2-7	.	.	TGCGCCAGCACTTTATTCCCCCGCTCCCTTAAGGGGCCCAACTACGAGCAGTACTTC	CASTLFPRSLKGPNYEQYF